This T cell receptor beta chain was found in a study of cytomegalovirus exposure and HLA in healthy donors. A note on this clone: The antigen remains undetermined.

From germline, CDR1 is SGHAT and CDR2 FQNNGV. The CDR3 spans 14 residues. The V end lost 0 bases, the J end lost 0 bases, and 5 bases lay between the germline ends. It was with 60 Vbeta and 13 Jbeta primers that the PCR ran. Authors' processing steps: Roughly 10 million shared chains were among approximately 87 million unique TCR beta chains counted in a later analysis. Sequencing used immunoSEQ multiplex PCR; TCRdb keeps in-frame clones, though not all of them. V and J calls and clone size follow that table, whereas D and trimming were derived from the DNA. The table records about 110,000 clones, roughly four fifths of them present only once. Study findings and constraints: Within the data, a cluster of highly shared sequence variants was likely a sequencing artifact. Associated with cytomegalovirus, according to the listing, were 150 to 200 TCR beta chains.

The receptor comes from a male donor in good health and CMV-seropositive. V and J are TRBV11-2 and TRBJ1-1; D remains unclear. Source material: PBMCs. The CDR3 reads CASSLDLVNTEAFF. The DNA for the CDR3 is TGTGCCAGCAGCTTAGACCTCGTGAACACTGAAGCTTTCTTT.